This T cell receptor beta chain stems from a study of intratumoral heterogeneity in liver cancer. In the study overall: Across the full roughly 14-patient cohort, most patients were male and the median age was about 63 years. RNA-seq, DNA sequencing, TCR-seq and SNP array data from multiple regions of hepatocellular carcinoma specimens were combined in the study to investigate intratumor heterogeneity. The overall cohort comprised about 70 multiregional samples from about 15 HCC patients, with 50 to 55 tumoral and around 20 adjacent nontumoral regions. What the work shows at the level of the full study, not this receptor alone: No significant difference in overall T cell clonality was found between tumor regions within either sequenced patient. Tumor region a in each sequenced patient had significantly more unique T-cell clonal expansions than region b. The authors noted a relatively low number of patients and under-sampled tumor-infiltrating lymphocyte representation as limitations. TCR sequencing was reported to confirm the RNA-seq-based estimates of regional differences in tumor-infiltrating lymphocyte burden.

The H label marked samples taken from distinct, geographically separated regions of the hepatocellular carcinoma nodule. Early-stage hepatocellular carcinoma was present in all patients, and no therapy was administered to any patient before surgical resection. No macroscopic evidence of necrosis or hemorrhage was present in the sampled areas. Multiple regions from a couple of patients underwent TCR sequencing (ImmunoSeq). Frozen tissue samples from resection were taken at least 1 cm away from one another. Genomic DNA was extracted from bulk tissue using the DNeasy blood and tissue kit. A remark on this clone: The antigen it binds to is not known. No qualities accompany the bases; no much larger clone lies one base away.

Using the immunoSEQ assay, the TCR beta chain CDR3 regions were sequenced from genomic DNA. Primers annealing to V and J segments amplified rearranged VDJ segments. As for the authors' bioinformatics: Clonality and richness metrics were computed with the ImmunoSeq Analyzer software. Fisher's exact test, supplemented by a beta-binomial method for added stringency, was applied to identify differentially abundant clones between regions. The table was pulled from immuneACCESS by TCRdb, which kept in-frame rearrangements only. Such tables lose some clones; where checked, under half of the loss comes from unresolved V genes, and the rest has no known cause. V and J calls and clone size come straight from that table; D and trimming were deduced from the DNA. This sample is represented by 6,600 or so clones; approximately 60% of them were singletons. The top ten constitute 11% to 15% of the sample. The germline V gene gives CDR1 as KGHSH and CDR2 as LQKENI. V lost 6 bases and J lost 0 bases; the stretch between them is 8 bases long. Inclusive of the bounding cysteine and phenylalanine, the CDR3 is 13 residues long. CDR3 DNA is the only sequence kept; it has 39 bases, read in frame from the first base.

The chain was built from TRBV18 and TRBJ1-1; a confident D gene designation cannot be given. The sequences come from tumor tissue, collected before any cancer treatment. This sequence originates from a man aged 65-85 years with hepatocellular carcinoma. CDR3 sequence: CASSSDMNTEAFF. The DNA is TGTGCCAGCTCGTCCGACATGAACACTGAAGCTTTCTTT.